This T cell receptor (beta chain) is drawn from a study of T cell repertoires in cytomegalovirus infection. Study details: HLA-B-restricted CMV epitopes that are well studied, plus recently identified HLA-C-restricted ones, were used by the study. From public TCR beta signatures came an indication of both CMV infection and matching HLA type.

Broader study findings: People with CMV and the relevant HLA were identified by cumulative public TCR beta family frequency. The ex vivo response was dominated by HLA-C-restricted CMV-specific TCR beta clonotypes.

TCRdb re-derived calls from the reads in MiXCR, one entry per CDR3 protein. The sample holds 250,000 to 300,000 distinct CDR3 sequences, under 25% seen once. As to this clonotype: As yet, its antigen is unknown.

There are 18 residues in the CDR3. Germline CDR1 and CDR2: MGHRA and YSYEKL. V lost 1 base, J lost 1 base, and 9 bases stayed unmatched. This sequence originates from a human donor in good health (CMV status not recorded). Some clones in this sample may be carry-over from other donors' samples. The sequencing here drew on cultured PBMCs, taken from culture after CMV antigen stimulation. The chain couples TRBV4-1 to TRBJ1-1; 10 bases match TRBD1. The CDR3: CASSQGDRGGSENTEAFF. In DNA, the CDR3 is TGCGCCAGCAGCCAAGGGGACAGGGGAGGGTCGGAGAACACTGAAGCTTTCTTT.